These T cell receptor beta chains were read from a single sample in a study of cytomegalovirus exposure and HLA in healthy donors. The protocol was immunoSEQ multiplex PCR, while the TCRdb copy is restricted to in-frame clones and leaves out a portion. Found here are 180,000 or so clones, roughly 80% of them singletons; the top ten hold around 4.7%. Sequenced input: PBMCs. The receptors were gathered from a woman in her late teens or twenties in good health and CMV-seropositive. Each CDR3 is given with its conserved first and last residue. A D gene is named only where the DNA matches it firmly. A clone size is listed for some rows: how often the clone was seen (once, few, many), or a class if it is expanded.

TRBJ2-7,.,TRBD1,TRBV5-6,TGTGCCAGCACAGGGACAGGGGGTACGTACGAGCAGTACTTC,CASTGTGGTYEQYF
TRBJ1-6,.,TRBD1,TRBV5-1,TGCGCCAGCAGCTTGGGACAGGGGAACTATTCACCCCTCCACTTT,CASSLGQGNYSPLHF
TRBJ1-5,.,.,TRBV29-1,TGCAGCGTTGGGAGTTCTGGTCAGCCCCAGCATTTT,CSVGSSGQPQHF
TRBJ2-7,once,.,TRBV4-1,TGCGCCAGCAGCCAAGATCCAGGCAGTCCCTACGAGCAGTACTTC,CASSQDPGSPYEQYF
TRBJ2-3,.,TRBD2,TRBV7-3,TGTGCCAGCAGCTACGCCGGGACTAGCGGCACAGATACGCAGTATTTT,CASSYAGTSGTDTQYF
TRBJ2-3,.,.,TRBV5-6,TGTGCCAGCAGCTGGGGGACATCCGGGGCAGATACGCAGTATTTT,CASSWGTSGADTQYF
TRBJ2-1,.,TRBD2,TRBV9,TGTGCCAGCAGCAGACTAGCGGGGGGGCAAGTACAGTTCTTC,CASSRLAGGQVQFF
TRBJ1-1,few,.,TRBV6-6,TGTGCCAGCAGTTACTTAGCATTGAACACTGAAGCTTTCTTT,CASSYLALNTEAFF
TRBJ2-5,.,.,TRBV11-3,TGTGCCAGCAGCTCCCGGACAGAAGAGACCCAGTACTTC,CASSSRTEETQYF
TRBJ2-7,.,TRBD2,TRBV7-9,TGTGCCAGCAGCTTAGCGATGGGGACTAAGAATTACGAGCAGTACTTC,CASSLAMGTKNYEQYF
TRBJ1-1,once,.,TRBV6-5,TGTGCCAGCAGTTACTCGAGAATGAACACTGAAGCTTTCTTT,CASSYSRMNTEAFF
TRBJ2-7,.,.,TRBV4-1,TGCGCCAGCAGCCAGGGCCCGACTATGGACTACGAGCAGTACTTC,CASSQGPTMDYEQYF
TRBJ2-7,.,.,TRBV9,TGTGCCAGCAGCCCAGGACTGAAAGTATACGAGCAGTACTTC,CASSPGLKVYEQYF
TRBJ1-2,once,.,TRBV2,TGTGCCAGCAGTGAAGTGAGGGGCTACACCTTC,CASSEVRGYTF